The rows below give T cell receptor beta chains drawn from one sample of a study of blood T cell repertoires in COVID-19. The protocol was immunoSEQ multiplex PCR, while the TCRdb copy is restricted to in-frame clones and leaves out a portion. This sample yields some 200,000 clones, of which 65% to 85% are seen a single time; 9.5% to 15% belongs to the top ten. Sample: peripheral blood. The receptor source for this set is a human donor in a cohort sampled during active COVID-19. Both conserved end residues are trimmed from each CDR3.

>TRBV30
AWRDRTGGDSPLH
>TRBV5-1
ASSLGNPGTEAF
>TRBV3-1/TRBV3-2
ASSQISGKNTGELF
>TRBV19
ASRDGEVNTEAF
>TRBV5-5
ASSLAPGEDFSDTQY
>TRBV10-2
ASSGTGSGELF
>TRBV7-3
ASSLSSGDEQY
>TRBV5-5
ASSLGTGRYYEQY
>TRBV5-5
ASSLWTGALQNEQF
>TRBV4-1
ASSPAGQGYGYT
>TRBV12-5
ASGLDTANYGYT
>TRBV3-1/TRBV3-2
ASSPTGGVYEQY
>TRBV7-9
ASSPGDGETQY
>TRBV7-9
ASSSRLALTGYNEQF
>TRBV5-6
ASSLVDRNSPLH
>TRBV5-5
ASSWERTANTEAF
>TRBV10-3
AISESTDEQY
>TRBV7-9
ASSREVSDGYT
>TRBV19
ASSMGLLDTQY
>TRBV28
ASSSAGGRSYNEQF
>TRBV2
ASSLRGGGSQPQH
>TRBV5-3
ARSFRGGNQPQH
>TRBV5-4
ASSKDRDGNQPQH
>TRBV5-1
ASSSTGTGNTVQF
>TRBV2
ASSLDSSGTGELF
>TRBV19
ASSNSRGLQDQPQH
>TRBV4-2
ASSLTTGSYGYT
>TRBV7-2
ASSISPRNYEQY
>TRBV5-8
ASISGGKWDTQY
>TRBV9
ASRPEPNRGRGT
>TRBV30
AWIRAGRTEAF
>TRBV24-1
ATSDNSFEAF
>TRBV7-9
ASSSGQAVSYEQY
>TRBV19
ASSMTLDRADGYT
>TRBV5-1
ASSLYAGTYEQY
>TRBV20-1
GLRLHGEF